There are many counts of the clone carrying this TCR beta chain. These data belong to a study of spatial heterogeneity in lung cancer. Specified time point: sample taken at primary tumor resection. Each CDR3 protein gets one entry after TCRdb re-called the 5' RACE reads with MiXCR. Among about 2,500 distinct CDR3 sequences listed, 1.5% to 2.5% were seen once. Looked up from germline, CDR1 is MDHEN and CDR2 is SYDVKM. The CDR3 has 13 residues. With 5 bases removed from V and 12 bases from J, the gap between germline ends came to 16 bases. The source material was normal lung tissue next to the tumor, sampled at surgery. The chain joins TRBV28 to TRBJ1-4, with D perhaps matching TRBD1 (6 bases). The receptor's source is a male donor with early-stage non-small cell lung cancer. The CDR3 loop is CASSIQGLTQLFF. The DNA of the CDR3 is TGTGCCAGCAGTATCCAGGGGCTAACCCAACTGTTTTTT.